A selection of T cell receptor beta chains follows, all from one sample in a study of control samples from healthy donors and cancer patients. TCRdb's copy holds only in-frame clones and misses some; the assay was immunoSEQ multiplex PCR. The table shows about 130,000 clones, with around 93% occurring only once. Sequenced input: blood. The receptors originated from a woman aged 45-59 years in good health. Both conserved end residues are trimmed from each CDR3.

CDR3 | V
ASSGAASGGYTQY | TRBV28
ASSPPNGGMNTEAF | TRBV18
ASSHSWGKNIQY | TRBV13
SARGGKGQAF | TRBV29-1
ASATGPTYSNQPQH | TRBV27
ASRRQGSYEQY | TRBV28
ASSSGTDTGELF | TRBV5-1
ASSLFREDSPLH | TRBV28
ASSGGGYTDTQY | TRBV2
ASSQDEGLAGDYEQY | TRBV4-1
ASSLTTGGASGYT | TRBV3-1/TRBV3-2
ASIGGFYNEQF | TRBV19
ASSQTGDYGYT | TRBV3-1/TRBV3-2
ASSDSGGPLEQY | TRBV6-5
ASSYSRWIAGYT | TRBV6-5
ARDRGNQKLF | TRBV12-3/TRBV12-4
SASGGQLLGNTIY | TRBV20-1
ASSPNQGAGPNEKLF | TRBV7-9
ASSSLPGQSVPEAF | TRBV28
ASGRGAYGSNQPQH | TRBV27
ASSQSGRATDTQY | TRBV28
ASKGTAYYNEQF | TRBV2
ASSLGGSIEAF | TRBV11-2
ASSPPNTSGLF | TRBV12-3/TRBV12-4
ASSLTVDTEAF | TRBV27
ASSQAGAPGAFQETQY | TRBV3-1/TRBV3-2
ASSLVDRHTDTQY | TRBV5-8
ASSPSTSGNNEQF | TRBV27
ASSRGIQETQY | TRBV7-9
ASSLREQY | TRBV7-9
ASSYRQGAGNTIY | TRBV5-1
ASSPGTLQEQY | TRBV7-9